This TCR beta chain was identified in a study of Ad26.COV2.S vaccination and SARS-CoV-2 variants. In regard to this clone: What it binds is not known.

The CDR3 spans 16 residues. The J segment lost 6 bases and the V segment lost 1 base, leaving 10 bases of the junction unmatched. Germline V gene data show CDR1 as SGHRS and CDR2 as YFSETQ. Study results and caveats: Non-spike TCR breadth was similar in vaccine and placebo recipients. There was a possibility that the TCR breadth and depth analyses underestimated total T cell responses.

Sequencing used immunoSEQ multiplex PCR; TCRdb keeps in-frame clones, though not all of them. This table holds about 350,000 clones, 85% to 90% found once. Treatment here: 15 to 20 received Ad26.COV2.S at low or high dose, single or two shots; 5 received placebo; per-sample allocation not given. After the first vaccine or placebo injection, samples were drawn on day 63. A Boston donor was an adult aged 18-55 years. Vaccine was an Ad26 vector expressing Wuhan-strain SARS-CoV-2 spike. This receptor was identified in a person aged 18-65 years who received the Ad26.COV2.S COVID-19 vaccine or a placebo. The specimen comprised peripheral blood, sampled in a trial of Ad26.COV2.S vaccine versus placebo. The chain couples TRBV5-1 to TRBJ1-1, with 9 bases lining up with TRBD1. In nucleotides, the CDR3 is TGCGCCAGCAGCTTGACAGGGGGCCAAGGTACCGCTGAAGCTTTCTTT. Amino acids: CASSLTGGQGTAEAFF.